The TCR beta chain under discussion was sequenced for a study of Ad26.COV2.S vaccination and SARS-CoV-2 variants. Treatment noted: 19 received Ad26.COV2.S at low or high dose, single or two shots; roughly 5 received placebo; per-sample allocation not given. Day 63 after the first vaccine or placebo injection was the time point for sampling. Germline CDR1 MGHRA, CDR2 YSYEKL. This CDR3 is built from 16 residues. V lost 2 bases to trimming and J lost 5 bases; unmatched junction nucleotides: 9. Only in-frame clones appear in the TCRdb table, and some are missing; sequencing was by immunoSEQ multiplex PCR. Of roughly 400,000 clones in the sample, 90% are singletons; the top ten hold around 4.2%.

The sequenced sample was peripheral blood, obtained in a trial of Ad26.COV2.S vaccine versus placebo. The TCR originated in a person aged 18-60 years who received the Ad26.COV2.S COVID-19 vaccine or a placebo. The J gene is TRBJ2-1, the V gene TRBV4-1; 7 nucleotides match TRBD1. The DNA for the CDR3 is TGCGCCAGCAGCCAAATCGCAGGGGACAGACACAATGAGCAGTTCTTC. This sequence encodes CASSQIAGDRHNEQFF.